Sequencing of this TCR beta chain was carried out in a study of blood T cell repertoires in COVID-19. Study details: From the United States, Italy and Spain came samples of acute and convalescent COVID-19. Sample material is recorded as cDNA or gDNA derived from T cells, B-cell-depleted T cells, or PBMCs.

Per the original data handling: Using reference gene primer amplification, nucleated cell counts were estimated. The data were produced by immunoSEQ multiplex PCR, yet TCRdb's version contains in-frame clones alone and is incomplete. D and trimming come from the DNA, and the V and J calls and clone size come from that table. Altogether about 300,000 clones are present, about 85% being singletons, with the ten largest covering 13%. The germline V and J ends were trimmed by 5 bases and 6 bases, with 19 bases remaining between them. Germline CDR1 MNHEY, CDR2 SMNVEV (reference sequence). This CDR3 has 16 residues.

The TCR was taken from a human donor in a cohort sampled during active COVID-19. The sample consisted of peripheral blood. The chain joins TRBV27 to TRBJ2-2, with D possibly matching TRBD2 (6 bases). The DNA for the CDR3 is TGTGCCAGCAGTCCGAGGACTACTTTTACAGCCGGGGAGCTGTTTTTT. Protein: CASSPRTTFTAGELFF.